This T cell receptor beta chain emerged from a study of cytotoxic CD8 clonotypes in ibrutinib-treated CLL. The wider study: Responses: roughly 25 partial, 2 complete; after median approximately 67 months, around 14 stayed remitted, 12 progressed. Mean yields were 255,043 productive templates and over 85,000 productive rearrangements per sample.

Study conclusions and caveats: Public clonotypes, an uncommon group, contracted or remained stable on treatment. Increased clonality at ibrutinib response gave way to a return toward baseline at progression.

Note on this clone: Antigen: not known.

Profiling relied on immunoSEQ multiplex PCR, and the TCRdb table lists in-frame clones only, not all of them. This sample has approximately 130,000 clones, with roughly 84% found just once. This TCR was recovered from a human donor with chronic lymphocytic leukemia. Material: PBMCs, obtained after 24 months of ibrutinib treatment.

The CDR3 region is CASSFRDRAYEQYF. The CDR3 DNA is TGTGCCAGCAGCTTCCGGGACAGGGCCTACGAGCAGTACTTC. This chain links TRBV7-2 with TRBJ2-7, with 9 bases matching TRBD1. The CDR3 runs 14 residues. Germline V gives CDR1 SGHTA, CDR2 FQGNSA. J gave up 2 bases and V 3 bases, and 2 bases lay outside the gene matches.